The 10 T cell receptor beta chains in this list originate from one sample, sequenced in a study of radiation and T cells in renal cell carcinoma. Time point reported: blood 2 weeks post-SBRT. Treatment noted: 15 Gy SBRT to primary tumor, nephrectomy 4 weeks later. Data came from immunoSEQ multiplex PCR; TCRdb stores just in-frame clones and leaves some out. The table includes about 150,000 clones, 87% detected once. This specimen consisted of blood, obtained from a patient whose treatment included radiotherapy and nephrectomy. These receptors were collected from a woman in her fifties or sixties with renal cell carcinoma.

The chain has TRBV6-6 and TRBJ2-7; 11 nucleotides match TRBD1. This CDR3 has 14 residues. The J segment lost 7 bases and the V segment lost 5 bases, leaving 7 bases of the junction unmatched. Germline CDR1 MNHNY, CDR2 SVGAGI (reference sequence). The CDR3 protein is CASSPGTGGREQYF. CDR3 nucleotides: TGTGCCAGCAGTCCTGGGACAGGGGGGCGGGAGCAGTACTTC.

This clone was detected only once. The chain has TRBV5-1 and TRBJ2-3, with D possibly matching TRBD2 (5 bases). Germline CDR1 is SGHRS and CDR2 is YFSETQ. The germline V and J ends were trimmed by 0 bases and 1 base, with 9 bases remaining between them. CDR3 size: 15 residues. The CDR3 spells CASSLEARGTDTQYF. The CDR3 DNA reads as TGCGCCAGCAGCTTGGAGGCGCGGGGCACAGATACGCAGTATTTT.

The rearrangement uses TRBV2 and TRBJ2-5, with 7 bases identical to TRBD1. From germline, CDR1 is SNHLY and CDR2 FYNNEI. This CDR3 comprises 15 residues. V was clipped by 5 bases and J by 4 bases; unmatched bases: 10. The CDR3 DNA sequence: TGTGCCAGCAGTCCACAGGGGTTGGCCCGAGAGACCCAGTACTTC. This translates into CASSPQGLARETQYF. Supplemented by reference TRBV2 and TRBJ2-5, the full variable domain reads EPEVTQTPSHQVTQMGQEVILRCVPISNHLYFYWYRQILGQKVEFLVSFYNNEISEKSEIFDDQFSVERPDGSNFTLKIRSTKLEDSAMYFCASSPQGLARETQYFGPGTRLLVL.

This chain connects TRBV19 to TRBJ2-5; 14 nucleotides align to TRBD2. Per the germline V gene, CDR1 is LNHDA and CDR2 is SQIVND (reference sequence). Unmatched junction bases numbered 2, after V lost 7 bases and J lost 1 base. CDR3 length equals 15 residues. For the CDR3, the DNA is TGTGCCAGTACTGGACTAGCGGGGGGCCAAGAGACCCAGTACTTC. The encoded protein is CASTGLAGGQETQYF.

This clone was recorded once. DNA for the CDR3: TGCGCCAGCAGCCAAGAAGGCGCAGGGGATCCGGATTCACCCCTCCACTTT. Protein product: CASSQEGAGDPDSPLHF. The chain links TRBV4-1 to TRBJ1-6, with D maybe TRBD1 (6 bases). Per germline, CDR1 MGHRA and CDR2 YSYEKL. The ends were cut back, 0 bases at V and 8 bases at J, with 17 bases in the middle. This CDR3 comprises 17 residues.

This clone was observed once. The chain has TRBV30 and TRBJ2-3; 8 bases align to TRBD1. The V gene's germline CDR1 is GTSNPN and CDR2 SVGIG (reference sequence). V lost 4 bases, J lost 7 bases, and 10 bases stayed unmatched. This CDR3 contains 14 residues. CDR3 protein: CAWTDRGVPYTQYF. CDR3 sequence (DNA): TGTGCCTGGACTGACAGGGGCGTTCCCTATACGCAGTATTTT.

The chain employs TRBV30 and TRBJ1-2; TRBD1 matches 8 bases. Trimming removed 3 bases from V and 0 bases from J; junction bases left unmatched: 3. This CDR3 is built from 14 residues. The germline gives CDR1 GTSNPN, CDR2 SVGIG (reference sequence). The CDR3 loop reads CAWSGQGANYGYTF. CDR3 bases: TGTGCCTGGAGCGGACAGGGAGCTAACTATGGCTACACCTTC.

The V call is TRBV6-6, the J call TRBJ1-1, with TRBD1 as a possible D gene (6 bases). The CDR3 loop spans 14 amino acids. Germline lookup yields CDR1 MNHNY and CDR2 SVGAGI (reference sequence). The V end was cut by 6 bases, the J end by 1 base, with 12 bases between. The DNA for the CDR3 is TGTGCCAGCAGGAGCAGGGGACGGAACACTGAAGCTTTCTTT. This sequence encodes CASRSRGRNTEAFF.

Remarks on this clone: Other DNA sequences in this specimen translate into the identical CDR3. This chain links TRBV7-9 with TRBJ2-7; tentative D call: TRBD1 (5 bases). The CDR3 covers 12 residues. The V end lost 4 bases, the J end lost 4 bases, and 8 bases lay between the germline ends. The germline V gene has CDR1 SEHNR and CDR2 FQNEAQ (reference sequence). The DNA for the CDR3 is TGTGCCAGCAGCTCTACAGGTTACGAGCAGTACTTC. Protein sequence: CASSSTGYEQYF.

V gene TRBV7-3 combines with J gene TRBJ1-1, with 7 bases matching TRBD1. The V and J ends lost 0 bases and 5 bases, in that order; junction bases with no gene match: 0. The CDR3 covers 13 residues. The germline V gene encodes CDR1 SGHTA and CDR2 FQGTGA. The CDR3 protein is CASSLTTGTEAFF. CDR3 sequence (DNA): TGTGCCAGCAGCTTAACGACAGGGACTGAAGCTTTCTTT.